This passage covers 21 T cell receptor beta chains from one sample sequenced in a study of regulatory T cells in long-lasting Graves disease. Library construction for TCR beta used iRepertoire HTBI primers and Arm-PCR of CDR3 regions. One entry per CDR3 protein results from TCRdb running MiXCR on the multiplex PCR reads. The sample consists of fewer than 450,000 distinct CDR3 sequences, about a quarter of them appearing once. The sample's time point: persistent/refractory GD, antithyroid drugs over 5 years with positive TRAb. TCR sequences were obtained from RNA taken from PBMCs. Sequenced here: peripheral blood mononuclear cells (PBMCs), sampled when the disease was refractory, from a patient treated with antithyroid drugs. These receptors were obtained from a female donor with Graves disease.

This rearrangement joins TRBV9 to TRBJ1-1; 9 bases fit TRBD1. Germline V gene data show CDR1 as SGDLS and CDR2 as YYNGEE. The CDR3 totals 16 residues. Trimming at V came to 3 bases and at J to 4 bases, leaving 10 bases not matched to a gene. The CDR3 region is CASSEGATGGITEAFF. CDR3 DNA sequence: TGTGCCAGCAGCGAGGGAGCTACAGGGGGCATCACTGAAGCTTTCTTT.

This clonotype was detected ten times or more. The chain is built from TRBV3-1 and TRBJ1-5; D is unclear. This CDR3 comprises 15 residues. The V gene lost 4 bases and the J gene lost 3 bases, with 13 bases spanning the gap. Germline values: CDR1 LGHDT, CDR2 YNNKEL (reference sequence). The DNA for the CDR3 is TGTGCCAGCAGCCCTTCGGTGGCAGTCAATCAGCCCCAGCATTTT. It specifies CASSPSVAVNQPQHF.

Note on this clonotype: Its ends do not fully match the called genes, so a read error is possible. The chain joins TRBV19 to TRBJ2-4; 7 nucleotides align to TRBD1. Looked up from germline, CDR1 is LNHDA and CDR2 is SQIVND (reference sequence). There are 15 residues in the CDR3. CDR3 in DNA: TGTGCCAGTAGCACCGAGACAGGGCGGGCAAACATTCGGTACTTC. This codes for CASSTETGRANIRYF.

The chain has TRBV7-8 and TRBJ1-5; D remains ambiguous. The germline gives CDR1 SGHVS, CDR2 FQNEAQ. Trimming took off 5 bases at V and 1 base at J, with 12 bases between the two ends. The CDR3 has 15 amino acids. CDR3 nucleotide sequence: TGTGCCAGCAGCCACGGGGAGAAAAGCAATCAGCCCCAGCATTTT. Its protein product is CASSHGEKSNQPQHF.

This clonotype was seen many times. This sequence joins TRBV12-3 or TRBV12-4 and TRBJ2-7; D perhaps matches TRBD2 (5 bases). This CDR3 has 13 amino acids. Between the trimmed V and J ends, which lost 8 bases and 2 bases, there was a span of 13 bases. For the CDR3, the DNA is TGTGCCAGCGCACGGACTTTCCCCTACGAGCAGTACTTC. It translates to CASARTFPYEQYF.

CDR3 bases: TGTGCCAGCAGCTTAGTTGCTAGCGAGTCCTACGAGCAGTACTTC. It codes for CASSLVASESYEQYF. The chain employs TRBV7-2 and TRBJ2-7, with D possibly matching TRBD2 (6 bases). The CDR3 has 15 amino acids. Trimming removed 1 base from V and 1 base from J, with 11 bases in between. In germline, CDR1 is SGHTA, CDR2 FQGNSA.

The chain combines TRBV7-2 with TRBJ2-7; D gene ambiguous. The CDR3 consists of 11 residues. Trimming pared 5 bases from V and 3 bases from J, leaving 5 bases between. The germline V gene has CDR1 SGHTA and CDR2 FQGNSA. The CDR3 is CASSQRYEQYF. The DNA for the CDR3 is TGTGCCAGCAGCCAGCGCTACGAGCAGTACTTC.

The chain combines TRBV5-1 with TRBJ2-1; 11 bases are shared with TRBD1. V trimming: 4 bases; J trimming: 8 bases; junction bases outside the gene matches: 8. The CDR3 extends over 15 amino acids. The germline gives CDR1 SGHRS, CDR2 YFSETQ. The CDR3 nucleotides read TGCGCCAGCAGCGGAGGGGACAGGGGGGATGATGAGCAGTTCTTC. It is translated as CASSGGDRGDDEQFF.

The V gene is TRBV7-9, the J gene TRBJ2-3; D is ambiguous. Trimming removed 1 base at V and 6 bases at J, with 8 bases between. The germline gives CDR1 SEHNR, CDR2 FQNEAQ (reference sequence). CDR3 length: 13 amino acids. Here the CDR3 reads CASSLEIGDTQYF. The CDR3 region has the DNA TGTGCCAGCAGCTTAGAGATTGGCGATACGCAGTATTTT. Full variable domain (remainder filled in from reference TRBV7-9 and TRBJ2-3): DTGVSQNPRHKITKRGQNVTFRCDPISEHNRLYWYRQTLGQGPEFLTYFQNEAQLEKSRLLSDRFSAERPKGSFSTLEIQRTEQGDSAMYLCASSLEIGDTQYFGPGTRLTVL.

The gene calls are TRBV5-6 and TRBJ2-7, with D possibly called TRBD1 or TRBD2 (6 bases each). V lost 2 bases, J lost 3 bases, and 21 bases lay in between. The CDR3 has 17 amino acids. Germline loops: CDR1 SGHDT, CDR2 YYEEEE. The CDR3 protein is CASSFIPGEAPFYEQYF. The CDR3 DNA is TGTGCCAGCAGCTTTATACCAGGGGAGGCGCCTTTCTACGAGCAGTACTTC.

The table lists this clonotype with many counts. The CDR3: CATSDPTTGGRHGYTF. For the CDR3, the DNA is TGTGCCACCAGTGACCCGACTACAGGGGGCAGACATGGCTACACCTTC. The chain uses TRBV24-1 and TRBJ1-2; 9 nucleotides align to TRBD1. V shed 4 bases and J 6 bases; nucleotides not matched to a gene: 11. Per germline, CDR1 KGHDR and CDR2 SFDVKD. There are 16 residues in the CDR3.

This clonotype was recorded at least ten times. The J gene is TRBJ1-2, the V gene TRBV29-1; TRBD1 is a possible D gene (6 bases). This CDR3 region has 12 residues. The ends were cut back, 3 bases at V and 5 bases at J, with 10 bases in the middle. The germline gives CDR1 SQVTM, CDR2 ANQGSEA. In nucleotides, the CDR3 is TGCAGCGTTGAGGGGACATCTTATGGCTACACCTTC. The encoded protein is CSVEGTSYGYTF.

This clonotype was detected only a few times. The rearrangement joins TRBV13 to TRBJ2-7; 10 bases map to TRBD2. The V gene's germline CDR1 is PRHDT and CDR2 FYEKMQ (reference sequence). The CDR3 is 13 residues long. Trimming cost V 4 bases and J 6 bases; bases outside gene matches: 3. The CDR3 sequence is CASSSLAGGEQYF. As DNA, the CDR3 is TGTGCCAGCAGCTCCTTAGCGGGAGGCGAGCAGTACTTC.

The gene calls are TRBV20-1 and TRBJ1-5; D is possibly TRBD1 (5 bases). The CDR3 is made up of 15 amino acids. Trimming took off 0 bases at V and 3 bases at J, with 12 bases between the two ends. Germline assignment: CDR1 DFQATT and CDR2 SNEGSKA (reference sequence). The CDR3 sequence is CSARDLGGSNQPQHF. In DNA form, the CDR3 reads TGCAGTGCTAGAGATCTCGGGGGATCCAATCAGCCCCAGCATTTT.

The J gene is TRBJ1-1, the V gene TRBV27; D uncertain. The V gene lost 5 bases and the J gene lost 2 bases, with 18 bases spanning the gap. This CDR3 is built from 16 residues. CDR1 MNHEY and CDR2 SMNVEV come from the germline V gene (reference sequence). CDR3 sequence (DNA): TGTGCCAGCAGTCACAAAAGGTCCGGATTAAACACTGAAGCTTTCTTT. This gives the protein CASSHKRSGLNTEAFF.

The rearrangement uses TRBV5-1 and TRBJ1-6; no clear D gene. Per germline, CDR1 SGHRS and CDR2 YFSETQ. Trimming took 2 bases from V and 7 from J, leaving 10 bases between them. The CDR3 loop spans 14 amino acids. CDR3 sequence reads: CASSFREANSPLHF. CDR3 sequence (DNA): TGCGCCAGCAGCTTTCGGGAAGCAAATTCACCCCTCCACTTT.

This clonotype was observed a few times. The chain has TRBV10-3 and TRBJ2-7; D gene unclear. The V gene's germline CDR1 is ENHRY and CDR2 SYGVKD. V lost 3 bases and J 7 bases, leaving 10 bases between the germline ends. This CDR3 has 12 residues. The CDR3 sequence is CAISEGPREQYF. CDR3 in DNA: TGTGCCATCAGTGAAGGGCCTCGGGAGCAGTACTTC.

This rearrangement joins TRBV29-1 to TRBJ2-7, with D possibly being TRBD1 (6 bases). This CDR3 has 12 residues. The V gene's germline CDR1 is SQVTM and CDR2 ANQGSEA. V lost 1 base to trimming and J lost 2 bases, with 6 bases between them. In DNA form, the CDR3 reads TGCAGCGTTGAAGGGACAGCCTACGAGCAGTACTTC. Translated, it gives CSVEGTAYEQYF.

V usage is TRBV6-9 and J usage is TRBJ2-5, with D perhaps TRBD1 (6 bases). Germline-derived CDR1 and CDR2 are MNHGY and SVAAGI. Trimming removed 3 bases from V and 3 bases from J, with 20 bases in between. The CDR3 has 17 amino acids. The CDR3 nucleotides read TGTGCCAGCAGTTACGGGGCTCATGGGACAAAGAAAGAGACCCAGTACTTC. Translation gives CASSYGAHGTKKETQYF.

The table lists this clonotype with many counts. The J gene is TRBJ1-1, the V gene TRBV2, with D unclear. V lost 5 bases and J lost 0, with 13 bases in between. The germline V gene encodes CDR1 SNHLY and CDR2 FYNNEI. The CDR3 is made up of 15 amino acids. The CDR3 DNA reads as TGTGCCAGCAGTCTAAGATTCGTCATGAACACTGAAGCTTTCTTT. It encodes CASSLRFVMNTEAFF.

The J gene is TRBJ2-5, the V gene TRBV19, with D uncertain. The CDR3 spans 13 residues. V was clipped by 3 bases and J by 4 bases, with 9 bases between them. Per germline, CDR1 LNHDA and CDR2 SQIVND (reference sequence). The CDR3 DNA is TGTGCCAGTAGTATCTCCTCATCAGAGACCCAGTACTTC. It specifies CASSISSSETQYF.